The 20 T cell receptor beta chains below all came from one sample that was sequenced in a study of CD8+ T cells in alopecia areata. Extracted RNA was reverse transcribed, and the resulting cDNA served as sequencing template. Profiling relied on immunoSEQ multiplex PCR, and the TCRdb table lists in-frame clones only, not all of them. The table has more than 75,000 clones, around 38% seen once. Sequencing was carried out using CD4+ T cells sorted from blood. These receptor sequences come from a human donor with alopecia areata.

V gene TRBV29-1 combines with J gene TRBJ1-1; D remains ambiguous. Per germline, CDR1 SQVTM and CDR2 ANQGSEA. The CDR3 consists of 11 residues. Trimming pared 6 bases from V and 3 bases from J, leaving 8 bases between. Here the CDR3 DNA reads TGCAGCGTATCTAGGTACACTGAAGCTTTCTTT. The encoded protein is CSVSRYTEAFF. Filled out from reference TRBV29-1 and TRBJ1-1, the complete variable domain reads SAVISQKPSRDICQRGTSLTIQCQVDSQVTMMFWYRQQPGQSLTLIATANQGSEATYESGFVIDKFPISRPNLTFSTLTVSNMSPEDSSIYLCSVSRYTEAFFGQGTRLTVV.

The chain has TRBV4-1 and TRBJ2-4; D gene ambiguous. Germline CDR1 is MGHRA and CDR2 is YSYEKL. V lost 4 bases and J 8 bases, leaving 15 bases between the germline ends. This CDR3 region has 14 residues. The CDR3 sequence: CASSPPGQRDIQYF. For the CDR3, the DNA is TGCGCCAGCAGCCCCCCGGGCCAGCGAGACATTCAGTACTTC.

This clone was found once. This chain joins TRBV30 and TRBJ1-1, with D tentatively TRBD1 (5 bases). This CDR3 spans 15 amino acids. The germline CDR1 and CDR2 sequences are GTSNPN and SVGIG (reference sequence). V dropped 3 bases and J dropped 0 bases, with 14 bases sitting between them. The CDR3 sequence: CAWSQPGTVNTEAFF. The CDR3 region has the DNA TGTGCCTGGAGCCAACCCGGGACTGTGAACACTGAAGCTTTCTTT. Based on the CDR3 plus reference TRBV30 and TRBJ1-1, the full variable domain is SQTIHQWPATLVQPVGSPLSLECTVEGTSNPNLYWYRQAAGRGLQLLFYSVGIGQISSEVPQNLSASRPQDRQFILSSKKLLLSDSGFYLCAWSQPGTVNTEAFFGQGTRLTVV.

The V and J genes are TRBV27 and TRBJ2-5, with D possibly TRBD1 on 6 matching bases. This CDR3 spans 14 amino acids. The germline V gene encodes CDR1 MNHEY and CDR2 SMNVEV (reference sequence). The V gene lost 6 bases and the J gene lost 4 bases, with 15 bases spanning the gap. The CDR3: CASSPYPGVETQYF. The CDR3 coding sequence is TGTGCCAGCAGCCCTTACCCAGGGGTAGAGACCCAGTACTTC.

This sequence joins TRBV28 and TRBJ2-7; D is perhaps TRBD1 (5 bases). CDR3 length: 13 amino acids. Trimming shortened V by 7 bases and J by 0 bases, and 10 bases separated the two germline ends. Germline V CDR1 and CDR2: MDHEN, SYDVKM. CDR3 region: CASKTASSYEQYF. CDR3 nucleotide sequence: TGTGCCAGCAAGACAGCGAGCTCCTACGAGCAGTACTTC.

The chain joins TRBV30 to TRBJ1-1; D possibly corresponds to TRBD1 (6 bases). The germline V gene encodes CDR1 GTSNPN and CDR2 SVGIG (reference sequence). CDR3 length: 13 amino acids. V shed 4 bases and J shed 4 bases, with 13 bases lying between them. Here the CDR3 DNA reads TGTGCCTGGACCCGACAGGACGGCACTGAAGCTTTCTTT. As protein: CAWTRQDGTEAFF.

The DNA for the CDR3 is TGTGCCTGGAGTGTAGGAGCGGGGTACACCGGGGAGCTGTTTTTT. Translating gives CAWSVGAGYTGELFF. The chain uses TRBV30 and TRBJ2-2; 7 positions agree with TRBD2. The CDR3 extends over 15 amino acids. V was clipped by 0 bases and J by 3 bases; unmatched bases: 4. Germline loops: CDR1 GTSNPN, CDR2 SVGIG (reference sequence).

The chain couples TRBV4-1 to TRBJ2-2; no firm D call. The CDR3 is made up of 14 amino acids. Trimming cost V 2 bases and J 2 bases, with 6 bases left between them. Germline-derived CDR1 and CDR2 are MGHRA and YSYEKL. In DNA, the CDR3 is TGCGCCAGCAGCCAATATCAAAACACCGGGGAGCTGTTTTTT. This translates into CASSQYQNTGELFF.

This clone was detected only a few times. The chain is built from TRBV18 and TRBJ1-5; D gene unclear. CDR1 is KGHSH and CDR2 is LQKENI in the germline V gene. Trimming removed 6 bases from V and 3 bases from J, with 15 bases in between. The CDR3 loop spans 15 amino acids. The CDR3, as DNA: TGTGCCAGCTCCTCGGGCAGCCAACCCAATCAGCCCCAGCATTTT. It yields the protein CASSSGSQPNQPQHF.

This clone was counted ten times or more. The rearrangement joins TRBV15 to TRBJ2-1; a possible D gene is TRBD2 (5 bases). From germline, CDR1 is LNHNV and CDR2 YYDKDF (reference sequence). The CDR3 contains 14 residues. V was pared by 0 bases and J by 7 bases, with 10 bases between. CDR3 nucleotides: TGTGCCACCAGCAGAGATCGCGGGCCTAATGAGCAGTTCTTC. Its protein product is CATSRDRGPNEQFF. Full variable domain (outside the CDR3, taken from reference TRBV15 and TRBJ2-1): DAMVIQNPRYQVTQFGKPVTLSCSQTLNHNVMYWYQQKSSQAPKLLFHYYDKDFNNEADTPDNFQSRRPNTSFCFLDIRSPGLGDTAMYLCATSRDRGPNEQFFGPGTRLTVL.

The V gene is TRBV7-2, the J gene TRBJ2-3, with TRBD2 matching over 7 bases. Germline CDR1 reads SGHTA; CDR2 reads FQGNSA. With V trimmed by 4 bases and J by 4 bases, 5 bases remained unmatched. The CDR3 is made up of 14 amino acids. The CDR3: CASSSGGSADTQYF. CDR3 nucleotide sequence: TGTGCCAGCAGCTCCGGGGGGAGTGCAGATACGCAGTATTTT.

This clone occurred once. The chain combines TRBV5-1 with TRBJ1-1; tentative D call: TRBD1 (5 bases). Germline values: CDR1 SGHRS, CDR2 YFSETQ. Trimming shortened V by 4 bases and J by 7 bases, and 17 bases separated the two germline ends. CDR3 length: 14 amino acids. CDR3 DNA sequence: TGCGCCAGCAGCGGACTCCGGGACGGGGGTGAAGCTTTCTTT. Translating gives CASSGLRDGGEAFF. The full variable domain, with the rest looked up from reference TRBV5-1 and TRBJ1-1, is KAGVTQTPRYLIKTRGQQVTLSCSPISGHRSVSWYQQTPGQGLQFLFEYFSETQRNKGNFPGRFSGRQFSNSRSEMNVSTLELGDSALYLCASSGLRDGGEAFFGQGTRLTVV.

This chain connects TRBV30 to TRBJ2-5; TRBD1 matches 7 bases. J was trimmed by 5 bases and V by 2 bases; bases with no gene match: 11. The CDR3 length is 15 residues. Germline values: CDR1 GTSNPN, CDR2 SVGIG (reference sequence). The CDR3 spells CAWSLQTGSVETQYF. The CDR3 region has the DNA TGTGCCTGGAGTCTACAGACAGGGTCTGTGGAGACCCAGTACTTC.

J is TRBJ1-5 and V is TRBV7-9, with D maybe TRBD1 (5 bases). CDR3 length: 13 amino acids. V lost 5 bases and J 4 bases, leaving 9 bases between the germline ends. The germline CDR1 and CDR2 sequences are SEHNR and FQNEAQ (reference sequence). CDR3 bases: TGTGCCAGCAGCGGTCAGGGAAATCAGCCCCAGCATTTT. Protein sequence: CASSGQGNQPQHF.

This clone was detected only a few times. The CDR3 sequence: CAISVTDTQYF. For the CDR3, the DNA is TGTGCCATCAGTGTTACAGATACGCAGTATTTT. The rearrangement uses TRBV10-3 and TRBJ2-3; D is unclear. The germline gives CDR1 ENHRY, CDR2 SYGVKD. The CDR3 sequence is 11 residues long. V shed 4 bases and J shed 3 bases, with 2 bases lying between them.

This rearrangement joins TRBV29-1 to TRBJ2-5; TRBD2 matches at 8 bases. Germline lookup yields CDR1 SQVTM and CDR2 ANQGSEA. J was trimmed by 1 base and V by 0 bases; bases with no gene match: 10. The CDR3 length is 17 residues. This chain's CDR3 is CSVEDLWASGFQETQYF. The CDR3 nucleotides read TGCAGCGTTGAAGATCTTTGGGCTAGCGGGTTCCAAGAGACCCAGTACTTC.

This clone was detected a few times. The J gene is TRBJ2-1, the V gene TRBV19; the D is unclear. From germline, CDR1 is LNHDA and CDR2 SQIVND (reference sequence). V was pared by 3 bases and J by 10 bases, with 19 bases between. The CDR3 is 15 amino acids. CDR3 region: CASSIIGPGRGEQFF. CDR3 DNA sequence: TGTGCCAGTAGTATCATCGGCCCAGGACGTGGAGAGCAGTTCTTC.

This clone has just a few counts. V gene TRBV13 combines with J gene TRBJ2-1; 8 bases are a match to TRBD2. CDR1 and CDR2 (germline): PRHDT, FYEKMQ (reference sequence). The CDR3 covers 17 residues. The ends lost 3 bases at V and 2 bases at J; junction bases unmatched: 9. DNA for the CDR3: TGTGCCAGCAGCTTCAAAGCTCCGGGACTAGCCTACAATGAGCAGTTCTTC. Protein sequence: CASSFKAPGLAYNEQFF.

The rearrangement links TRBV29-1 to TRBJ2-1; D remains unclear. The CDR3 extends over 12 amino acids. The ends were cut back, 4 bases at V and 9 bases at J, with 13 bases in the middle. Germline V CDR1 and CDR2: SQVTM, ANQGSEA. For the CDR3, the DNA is TGCAGCGTTGCCCCCATGGGGTTTGAGCAGTTCTTC. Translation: CSVAPMGFEQFF.

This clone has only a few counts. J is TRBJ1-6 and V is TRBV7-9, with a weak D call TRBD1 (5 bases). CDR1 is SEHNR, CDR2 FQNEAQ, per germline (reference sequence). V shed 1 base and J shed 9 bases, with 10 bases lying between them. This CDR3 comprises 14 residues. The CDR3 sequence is CASSLGGTTSPLHF. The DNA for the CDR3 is TGTGCCAGCAGCTTAGGCGGGACGACTTCACCCCTCCACTTT. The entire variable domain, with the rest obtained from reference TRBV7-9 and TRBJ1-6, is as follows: DTGVSQNPRHKITKRGQNVTFRCDPISEHNRLYWYRQTLGQGPEFLTYFQNEAQLEKSRLLSDRFSAERPKGSFSTLEIQRTEQGDSAMYLCASSLGGTTSPLHFGNGTRLTVT.